This T cell receptor (beta chain) stems from a study of control samples from healthy donors and cancer patients. Measured with immunoSEQ multiplex PCR; TCRdb has only the in-frame clones, and not every one. The profile shows about 120,000 clones, about 87% of them singletons. Deletions cut 0 bases from V and 2 bases from J, with 10 bases between. This CDR3 has 15 residues. Germline V gives CDR1 SGHRS, CDR2 YFSETQ. The clonotype originates from a man aged 25-45 years in good health. The V call is TRBV5-1, the J call TRBJ2-3, with D uncertain. The sample consisted of blood. For the CDR3, the DNA is TGCGCCAGCAGCTTGGCGACTGCAATCACAGATACGCAGTATTTT. This translates into CASSLATAITDTQYF.